The 25 T cell receptor beta chains below were found in one sample sequenced in a study of shared clonotypes between healthy human individuals. Naive CD8 populations comprised CD45RO-negative cells positively selected for CCR7, excluding terminally differentiated effector memory CD45RA+ cells. Using immunoSEQ multiplex PCR, the repertoire was profiled, and TCRdb retains in-frame clones only, with some absent. This sample has some 2,000,000 clones, with about 95% found just once. Input material: naive CD8+ T cells sorted from blood. Receptors originate from a man aged 18-30 years in good health.

About this clone: The sample contains more than one DNA sequence encoding this CDR3. The chain combines TRBV13 with TRBJ2-7; D may correspond to TRBD1 or TRBD2 (5 bases each). Germline CDR1 and CDR2: PRHDT and FYEKMQ (reference sequence). The V end lost 3 bases, the J end lost 1 base, and 10 bases lay between the germline ends. The CDR3 length is 14 residues. The CDR3 DNA follows: TGTGCCAGCAGCTTGGGGGTGTCTTCCTACGAGCAGTACTTC. Translated: CASSLGVSSYEQYF.

The chain joins TRBV4-3 to TRBJ2-5, with D possibly TRBD2 on 6 matching bases. This CDR3 is built from 19 residues. CDR1 LGHNA and CDR2 YSLEER come from the germline V gene. Trimming cost V 0 bases and J 0 bases, with 20 bases left between them. This CDR3 reads CASSQDPGIAADYQETQYF. The CDR3 DNA reads as TGCGCCAGCAGCCAAGACCCGGGGATAGCGGCTGACTACCAAGAGACCCAGTACTTC.

The chain uses TRBV4-1 and TRBJ1-1, with D uncertain. Germline CDR1 is MGHRA and CDR2 is YSYEKL. Deletions cut 2 bases from V and 1 base from J, with 8 bases between. The CDR3 length is 14 residues. The CDR3 loop reads CASSQSDWNTEAFF. CDR3 in DNA: TGCGCCAGCAGCCAATCTGACTGGAACACTGAAGCTTTCTTT.

The chain carries TRBV10-2 and TRBJ2-7; a weak D match, TRBD2 (5 bases). Germline loops: CDR1 WSHSY, CDR2 SAAADI. Between the trimmed V and J ends, which lost 4 bases and 1 base, there was a span of 5 bases. This CDR3 has 12 residues. CDR3 nucleotide sequence: TGCGCCAGCAGTGGGACTTCCTACGAGCAGTACTTC. Residues: CASSGTSYEQYF.

Concerning this clone itself: Other DNA sequences from this sample encode an identical CDR3 as well. The CDR3 bases are TGCGCCAGCAGCCAAGAGACAGCAACTAATGAAAAACTGTTTTTT. It is translated as CASSQETATNEKLFF. The rearrangement links TRBV4-1 to TRBJ1-4, with D possibly being TRBD1 (5 bases). There are 15 residues in the CDR3. CDR1 MGHRA and CDR2 YSYEKL come from the germline V gene. V was pared by 0 bases and J by 0 bases, with 5 bases between.

V usage is TRBV4-2 and J usage is TRBJ1-1, with a possible D match to TRBD1 (6 bases). The V and J ends lost 3 bases and 1 base respectively, with 15 bases between them. The CDR3 sequence is 16 residues long. The V gene's germline CDR1 is LGHNA and CDR2 YNFKEQ. This CDR3 is CASSQATGEGNTEAFF. The DNA of the CDR3 is TGTGCCAGCAGCCAGGCGACAGGTGAGGGGAACACTGAAGCTTTCTTT.

CDR3 bases: TGTGCCAGCAGTTTCGCGACGGCAGATACGCAGTATTTT. Residues: CASSFATADTQYF. The chain employs TRBV27 and TRBJ2-3, with D unresolved. The CDR3 sequence is 13 residues long. Per the germline V gene, CDR1 is MNHEY and CDR2 is SMNVEV (reference sequence). The V gene lost 3 bases and the J gene lost 4 bases, with 8 bases spanning the gap.

V usage is TRBV7-9 and J usage is TRBJ2-7; 7 bases are shared with TRBD2. Trimming removed 5 bases from V and 3 bases from J; junction bases left unmatched: 7. The CDR3 contains 14 residues. CDR1 and CDR2 (germline): SEHNR, FQNEAQ (reference sequence). CDR3: CASSPSGTFYEQYF. CDR3 coding DNA: TGTGCCAGCAGCCCAAGCGGGACCTTCTACGAGCAGTACTTC.

The DNA for the CDR3 is TGTGCCAGCAGCATGGGAGAGACCTACGAGCAGTACTTC. The encoded protein is CASSMGETYEQYF. The chain links TRBV5-6 to TRBJ2-7; maybe TRBD2 (5 bases). Trimming took off 4 bases at V and 2 bases at J, with 10 bases between the two ends. The CDR3 is made up of 13 amino acids. Germline CDR1 SGHDT, CDR2 YYEEEE.

In the case of this clone: The same CDR3 arises from other DNA sequences in this sample as well. The CDR3 loop reads CASSVGGGDEQYF. The CDR3, as DNA: TGTGCCAGCAGCGTAGGGGGAGGGGACGAGCAGTACTTC. This rearrangement joins TRBV9 to TRBJ2-7; 7 bases align to TRBD2. The V segment lost 0 bases and the J segment 5 bases; nucleotides outside the gene matches: 2. The CDR3 has 13 residues. CDR1 and CDR2 (germline): SGDLS, YYNGEE. Using reference TRBV9 and TRBJ2-7 for the parts outside the CDR3, the full variable domain is DSGVTQTPKHLITATGQRVTLRCSPRSGDLSVYWYQQSLDQGLQFLIQYYNGEERAKGNILERFSAQQFPDLHSELNLSSLELGDSALYFCASSVGGGDEQYFGPGTRLTVT.

V usage is TRBV30 and J usage is TRBJ1-1; possible D gene TRBD1, 5 bases. The CDR3 is 13 residues long. With 6 bases removed from V and 1 base from J, the gap between germline ends came to 12 bases. The germline CDR1 and CDR2 sequences are GTSNPN and SVGIG (reference sequence). In DNA form, the CDR3 reads TGTGCCTGTCGCCGGGACTCGAACACTGAAGCTTTCTTT. This sequence encodes CACRRDSNTEAFF.

This sequence joins TRBV12-5 and TRBJ2-7; no firm D call. The ends were cut back, 6 bases at V and 7 bases at J, with 7 bases in the middle. Germline assignment: CDR1 LGHNT and CDR2 FRNRAP. The CDR3 sequence is 10 residues long. The CDR3 DNA reads as TGTGCTAGTGGCATGCGGGAGCAGTACTTC. This gives the protein CASGMREQYF.

The chain joins TRBV7-9 to TRBJ1-2, with 8 bases matching TRBD1. This CDR3 has 13 residues. The V gene end was trimmed by 5 bases and the J gene end by 6 bases; junction bases not matched to a gene: 5. Per the germline V gene, CDR1 is SEHNR and CDR2 is FQNEAQ (reference sequence). CDR3 DNA sequence: TGTGCCAGCAGCGAGGACAGGGCTCATGGCTACACCTTC. Amino acid sequence: CASSEDRAHGYTF. The variable domain in full, with the rest retrieved from reference TRBV7-9 and TRBJ1-2, is DTGVSQNPRHKITKRGQNVTFRCDPISEHNRLYWYRQTLGQGPEFLTYFQNEAQLEKSRLLSDRFSAERPKGSFSTLEIQRTEQGDSAMYLCASSEDRAHGYTFGSGTRLTVV.

The CDR3 region is CASRSPGATGELFF. The DNA of the CDR3 is TGTGCCAGCAGATCCCCAGGGGCCACCGGGGAGCTGTTTTTT. The chain has TRBV28 and TRBJ2-2; possible D gene TRBD1, 6 bases. Germline CDR1 is MDHEN and CDR2 is SYDVKM. V was shortened by 6 bases and J by 4 bases, with 12 bases between the two germline ends. The length of the CDR3 is 14 residues.

The genes are TRBV9 and TRBJ1-3; D is unclear. This CDR3 spans 17 amino acids. Germline CDR1 is SGDLS and CDR2 is YYNGEE. The ends were cut back, 1 base at V and 0 bases at J, with 14 bases in the middle. The CDR3 sequence: CASSVRSRSSSGNTIYF. The DNA of the CDR3 is TGTGCCAGCAGCGTAAGGTCTCGTTCCAGCTCTGGAAACACCATATATTTT.

The chain joins TRBV5-1 to TRBJ2-1; TRBD1 is a possible D gene (6 bases). The CDR3 is 14 residues long. Germline V gene data show CDR1 as SGHRS and CDR2 as YFSETQ. V was pared by 2 bases and J by 6 bases, with 12 bases between. CDR3: CASSLGGLGNEQFF. The DNA of the CDR3 is TGCGCCAGCAGCTTAGGGGGTTTGGGCAATGAGCAGTTCTTC.

This chain uses TRBV2 with TRBJ1-6; 8 nucleotides agree with TRBD1. Germline V gene data show CDR1 as SNHLY and CDR2 as FYNNEI. This CDR3 comprises 16 residues. With 6 bases clipped from V and 9 bases from J, the junction kept 13 bases outside the gene matches. The CDR3 sequence is CASRETGVVGGSPLHF. CDR3 sequence (DNA): TGTGCCAGCAGGGAGACAGGGGTTGTTGGTGGTTCACCCCTCCACTTT.

The rearrangement uses TRBV5-1 and TRBJ2-1; TRBD1 matches at 7 bases. The germline V gene has CDR1 SGHRS and CDR2 YFSETQ. After removal of 0 bases from V and 7 bases from J, the junction contained 10 bases not matched to a gene. CDR3 size: 16 residues. For the CDR3, the DNA is TGCGCCAGCAGCTTGGAAGACAGATACAGGGGTAATGAGCAGTTCTTC. Its protein is CASSLEDRYRGNEQFF. Based on the CDR3 plus reference TRBV5-1 and TRBJ2-1, the full variable domain is KAGVTQTPRYLIKTRGQQVTLSCSPISGHRSVSWYQQTPGQGLQFLFEYFSETQRNKGNFPGRFSGRQFSNSRSEMNVSTLELGDSALYLCASSLEDRYRGNEQFFGPGTRLTVL.

The chain is built from TRBV6-5 and TRBJ1-2; perhaps TRBD1 as D (6 bases). The CDR3 extends over 14 amino acids. Deletions cut 5 bases from V and 6 bases from J, with 16 bases between. Per germline, CDR1 MNHEY and CDR2 SVGAGI. CDR3 nucleotide sequence: TGTGCCAGCAGTCACCTTGGGGGGGCGGATGGCTACACCTTC. This translates into CASSHLGGADGYTF.

The rearrangement uses TRBV4-1 and TRBJ2-7, with 8 nucleotides matching TRBD2. The CDR3 runs 14 residues. V trimming: 3 bases; J trimming: 4 bases; junction bases outside the gene matches: 5. Germline V gene sequence: CDR1 MGHRA, CDR2 YSYEKL. The CDR3 reads CASSQPTSVYEQYF. The CDR3 DNA is TGCGCCAGCAGCCAGCCGACTAGCGTGTACGAGCAGTACTTC.

The J gene is TRBJ2-7, the V gene TRBV7-9, with D unresolved. Germline loops: CDR1 SEHNR, CDR2 FQNEAQ (reference sequence). The V and J ends lost 2 bases and 0 bases respectively, with 11 bases between them. This CDR3 spans 15 amino acids. The CDR3 DNA reads TGTGCCAGCAGCTTACTGGACGGAGTCTCCTACGAGCAGTACTTC. Protein: CASSLLDGVSYEQYF.

The gene calls are TRBV7-9 and TRBJ2-7; no firm D call. V lost 1 base, J lost 3 bases, and 13 bases lay in between. CDR3 length equals 15 residues. Germline assignment: CDR1 SEHNR and CDR2 FQNEAQ (reference sequence). CDR3 in DNA: TGTGCCAGCAGCTTAGATGAAGGGATAAGCTACGAGCAGTACTTC. Translating it yields CASSLDEGISYEQYF.

Details on this clone: This specimen includes other DNA sequences encoding the same CDR3. The chain joins TRBV27 to TRBJ2-5; D is unresolved. The CDR3 has 13 amino acids. Germline values: CDR1 MNHEY, CDR2 SMNVEV (reference sequence). Trimming took 2 bases from V and 0 from J, leaving 4 bases between them. The chain's CDR3 is CASSLAYQETQYF. The CDR3 DNA is TGTGCCAGCAGTTTAGCGTACCAAGAGACCCAGTACTTC.

A word on this clone: Other DNA sequences in this specimen translate into the identical CDR3. The chain carries TRBV5-1 and TRBJ2-7; 8 nucleotides agree with TRBD1. Trimming cost V 4 bases and J 0 bases; bases outside gene matches: 3. In germline, CDR1 is SGHRS, CDR2 YFSETQ. The CDR3 runs 14 residues. CDR3 protein: CASSLGQGSYEQYF. The CDR3 DNA sequence: TGCGCCAGCAGCCTAGGACAGGGCTCCTACGAGCAGTACTTC.

This chain's CDR3 is CASSHRMAEKLFF. CDR3 sequence (DNA): TGTGCCAGCAGCCACCGGATGGCTGAAAAACTGTTTTTT. The chain employs TRBV13 and TRBJ1-4; D unresolved. The CDR3 consists of 13 residues. Germline loops: CDR1 PRHDT, CDR2 FYEKMQ (reference sequence). The ends were cut back, 5 bases at V and 7 bases at J, with 11 bases in the middle. The variable domain in full, with the rest retrieved from reference TRBV13 and TRBJ1-4, is AAGVIQSPRHLIKEKRETATLKCYPIPRHDTVYWYQQGPGQDPQFLISFYEKMQSDKGSIPDRFSAQQFSDYHSELNMSSLELGDSALYFCASSHRMAEKLFFGSGTQLSVL.